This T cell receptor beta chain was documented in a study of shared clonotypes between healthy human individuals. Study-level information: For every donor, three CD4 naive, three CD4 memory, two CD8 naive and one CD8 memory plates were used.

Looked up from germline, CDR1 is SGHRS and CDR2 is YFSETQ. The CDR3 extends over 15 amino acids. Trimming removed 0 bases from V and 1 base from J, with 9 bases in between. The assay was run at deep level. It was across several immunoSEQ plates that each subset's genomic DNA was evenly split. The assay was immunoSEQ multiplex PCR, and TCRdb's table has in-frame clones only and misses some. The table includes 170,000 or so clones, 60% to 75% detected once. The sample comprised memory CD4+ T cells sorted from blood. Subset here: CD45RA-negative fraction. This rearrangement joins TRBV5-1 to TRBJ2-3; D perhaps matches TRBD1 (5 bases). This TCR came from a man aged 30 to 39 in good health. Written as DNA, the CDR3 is TGCGCCAGCAGCTTGGCCAGGGCAGGCACAGATACGCAGTATTTT. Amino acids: CASSLARAGTDTQYF.